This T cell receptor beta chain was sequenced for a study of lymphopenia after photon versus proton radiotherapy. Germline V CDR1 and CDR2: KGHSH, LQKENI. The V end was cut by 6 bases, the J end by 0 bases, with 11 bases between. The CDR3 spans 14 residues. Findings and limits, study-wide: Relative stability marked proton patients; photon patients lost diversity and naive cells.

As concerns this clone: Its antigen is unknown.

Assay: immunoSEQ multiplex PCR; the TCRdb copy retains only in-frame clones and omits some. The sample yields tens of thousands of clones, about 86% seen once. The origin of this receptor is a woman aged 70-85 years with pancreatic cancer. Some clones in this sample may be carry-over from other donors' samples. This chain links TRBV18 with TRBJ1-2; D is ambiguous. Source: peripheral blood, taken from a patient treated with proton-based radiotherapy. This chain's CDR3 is CASSTWVANYGYTF. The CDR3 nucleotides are TGTGCCAGCTCCACGTGGGTAGCTAACTATGGCTACACCTTC. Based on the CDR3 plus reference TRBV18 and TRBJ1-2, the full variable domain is NAGVMQNPRHLVRRRGQEARLRCSPMKGHSHVYWYRQLPEEGLKFMVYLQKENIIDESGMPKERFSAEFPKEGPSILRIQQVVRGDSAAYFCASSTWVANYGYTFGSGTRLTVV.